This entry concerns a single T cell receptor (beta chain). Its antigen is not identified. The ends lost 4 bases at V and 4 bases at J; junction bases unmatched: 4. Germline CDR1 and CDR2: LNHDA and SQIVND (reference sequence). The CDR3 runs 14 residues. Sequencing used immunoSEQ multiplex PCR; TCRdb keeps in-frame clones, though not all of them. The table has around 350,000 clones, roughly 85% seen once. The data originate from a study of cytomegalovirus exposure and HLA in healthy donors. The donors were in the approximately 130-subject validation cohort; that cohort was separate from the roughly 730-subject first cohort. Overall study results and limits: As was reported, the classifier diagnosed cytomegalovirus status with high specificity and sensitivity. Specific recognition of CMV antigens was confirmed in vitro for three chains (all CMV-associated). Cytomegalovirus association was listed for 164 TCR beta chains.

The receptor's source is a woman under 30 in good health and CMV-seronegative. The chain recombines TRBV19 with TRBJ2-7; TRBD1 aligns across 10 bases. The material sequenced was PBMCs. CDR3 sequence: CASSTGQGRYEQYF. The DNA of the CDR3 is TGTGCCAGTAGTACGGGACAGGGGAGGTACGAGCAGTACTTC.